This TCR beta chain was recorded in a study of sequential checkpoint blockade in melanoma. The overall study: Arm A got nivolumab then ipilimumab; arm B the reverse, 1:1.

Indicated treatment: randomized to nivolumab then ipilimumab (arm A) or the reverse (arm B). Patients had received no earlier DNA-damaging chemotherapy. In regard to this clone: What it binds is unknown.

Whole-study results and caveats: In arm A, pretreatment tumor clonality was associated with response. Clinical benefit was about 30 times likelier when tumor T-cell fraction and clonality increased.

The table came from immunoSEQ multiplex PCR; TCRdb's copy has only in-frame clones and leaves some out. The repertoire includes 10,000 to 15,000 clones, roughly 26% of them detected once, and roughly 19% sits in the top ten. The receptor was isolated from a human donor with melanoma. Source: tumor tissue (inferred from file names), taken from a patient given nivolumab and ipilimumab in sequence.

The CDR3 here is CASSSPGQGLNTGELFF. The CDR3 coding sequence is TGCGCCAGCAGCTCCCCGGGACAGGGACTGAACACCGGGGAGCTGTTTTTT. The J gene is TRBJ2-2, the V gene TRBV5-1, with TRBD1 matching 9 bases. V was pared by 3 bases and J by 1 base, with 7 bases of the junction left unmatched. The CDR3 has 17 residues. Per the germline V gene, CDR1 is SGHRS and CDR2 is YFSETQ.